This T cell receptor beta chain was recorded in a study of blood T cell repertoires in COVID-19. Study summary: T cells, B-cell-depleted T cells, or PBMCs supplied cDNA or gDNA.

Original analysis: Estimates of nucleated cell counts were drawn from the amplification of reference gene primers. Method: immunoSEQ multiplex PCR; TCRdb's copy keeps in-frame clones and lacks some. That table supplies the V and J calls and clone size; D and trimming were determined from the DNA. The profile shows roughly 18,000 clones, 82% of them singletons. Trimming took off 0 bases at V and 4 bases at J, with 12 bases between the two ends. The CDR3 contains 15 residues. Germline V gene sequence: CDR1 SGHAT, CDR2 FQNNGV. The J gene is TRBJ2-5, the V gene TRBV11-2; maybe TRBD1 (6 bases). Sequencing was performed on peripheral blood. The source is a human donor in a cohort sampled during active COVID-19. The CDR3 reads CASSLETGPTETQYF. CDR3 nucleotide sequence: TGTGCCAGCAGCTTAGAGACAGGACCGACAGAGACCCAGTACTTC.